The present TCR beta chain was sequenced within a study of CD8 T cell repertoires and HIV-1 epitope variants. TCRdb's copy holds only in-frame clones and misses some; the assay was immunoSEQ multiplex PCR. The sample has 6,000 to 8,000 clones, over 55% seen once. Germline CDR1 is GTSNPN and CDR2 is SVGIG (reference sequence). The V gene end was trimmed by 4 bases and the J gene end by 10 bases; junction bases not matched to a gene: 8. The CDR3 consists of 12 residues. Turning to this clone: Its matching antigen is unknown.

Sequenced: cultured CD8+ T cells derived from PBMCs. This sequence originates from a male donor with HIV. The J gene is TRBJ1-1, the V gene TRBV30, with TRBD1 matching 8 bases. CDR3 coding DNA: TGTGCCTGGAACCTCCAGGGGGCGGGAGCTTTCTTT. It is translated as CAWNLQGAGAFF.